Shown below are 18 T cell receptor beta chains from a single sample sequenced in a study of immune characterization of retroperitoneal liposarcoma. Using its own MiXCR run on the PCR reads, TCRdb lists one record per CDR3 protein. The sample records some 9,600 distinct CDR3 sequences, under 30% being singletons. Sequenced: blood. The receptors shown here come from a male donor with retroperitoneal liposarcoma.

This clonotype is medium-sized within its sample. The chain has TRBV10-1 and TRBJ1-6; no clear D gene. Germline V gene sequence: CDR1 WNHNN, CDR2 SYGVQD (reference sequence). Trimming cost V 11 bases and J 0 bases, with 11 bases left between them. The CDR3 consists of 14 residues. CDR3 in amino acids: CARRWDSYNSPLHF. CDR3 DNA sequence: TGCGCCCGGCGTTGGGACTCCTATAATTCACCCCTCCACTTT.

This clonotype was recorded only once. The junction departs from germline at one end; a sequencing error may be responsible. The chain is built from TRBV7-6 and TRBJ2-3, with 9 bases identical to TRBD1. This CDR3 has 15 residues. The germline CDR1 and CDR2 sequences are SGHVS and FNYEAQ. The CDR3 region is CASSTGTGSTDTQYF. The CDR3 DNA is TGTGCTAGCAGCACCGGGACAGGGAGCACAGATACGCAGTATTTT.

This sequence joins TRBV6-1 and TRBJ1-5; perhaps TRBD1 as D (5 bases). The V end lost 2 bases, the J end lost 8 bases, and 16 bases lay between the germline ends. CDR1 is MNHNS, CDR2 SASEGT, per germline. The CDR3 loop spans 15 amino acids. CDR3 DNA: TGTGCCAGCAGTGAACAGGCAGGGATCTATGAGCCCCAGCATTTT. Protein sequence: CASSEQAGIYEPQHF.

The V call is TRBV5-6, the J call TRBJ2-1, with unresolved D. CDR3 length: 16 amino acids. Trimming stripped 3 bases from V and 4 bases from J, with 17 bases between. Looked up from germline, CDR1 is SGHDT and CDR2 is YYEEEE. The CDR3 coding sequence is TGTGCCAGCAGCTCAGTACAGAACCTTTTATACAATGAGCAGTTCTTC. Translation: CASSSVQNLLYNEQFF.

Many counts were recorded for this clonotype. The chain joins TRBV12-3 or TRBV12-4 to TRBJ1-1; D is unresolved. CDR3 length equals 14 residues. V lost 2 bases and J 5 bases, leaving 12 bases between the germline ends. CDR3 amino acids: CASSLSGVGTEAFF. DNA for the CDR3: TGTGCCAGCAGTTTATCAGGAGTTGGAACTGAAGCTTTCTTT.

The chain carries TRBV4-3 and TRBJ1-2, with TRBD1 as a possible D gene (5 bases). This CDR3 is 15 amino acids long. Germline V gene data show CDR1 as LGHNA and CDR2 as YSLEER. Trimming took 1 base from V and 4 from J, leaving 13 bases between them. The CDR3 loop reads CASSQGAGTAYGYTF. In DNA, the CDR3 is TGCGCCAGCAGCCAAGGGGCCGGGACTGCCTATGGCTACACCTTC.

In its sample, this clonotype was seen a few times. This rearrangement joins TRBV5-1 to TRBJ2-7; D unresolved. From germline, CDR1 is SGHRS and CDR2 YFSETQ. The CDR3 loop spans 14 amino acids. V shed 0 bases and J shed 1 base, with 8 bases lying between them. CDR3 coding DNA: TGCGCCAGCAGCTTGGCGGTCGGATCCTACGAGCAGTACGTC. Protein: CASSLAVGSYEQYV.

The chain links TRBV6-4 to TRBJ1-2; TRBD1 matches at 9 bases. The V gene's germline CDR1 is MRHNA and CDR2 SNTAGT. Trimming cost V 2 bases and J 8 bases; bases outside gene matches: 3. CDR3 length: 13 amino acids. The CDR3 sequence: CASSDAGTGGYTF. The CDR3 region has the DNA TGTGCCAGCAGTGACGCCGGGACAGGGGGCTACACCTTC.

The J gene is TRBJ1-3, the V gene TRBV5-6; no clear D gene. Between the trimmed V and J ends, which lost 4 bases and 2 bases, there was a span of 10 bases. The CDR3 spans 14 residues. From germline, CDR1 is SGHDT and CDR2 YYEEEE. CDR3 protein: CASSNGVPGNTIYF. CDR3 in DNA: TGTGCCAGCAGCAACGGGGTCCCTGGAAACACCATATATTTT.

This clonotype ranks as medium-sized. The chain combines TRBV12-5 with TRBJ1-1, with D possibly being TRBD1 (6 bases). V was clipped by 6 bases and J by 1 base, with 12 bases between them. Germline loops: CDR1 LGHNT, CDR2 FRNRAP. This CDR3 is built from 14 residues. The CDR3 DNA reads as TGTGCTAGTGGGGACAGCCTGGGGAACACTGAAGCTTTCTTT. This encodes CASGDSLGNTEAFF.

This clonotype was picked up many times. J is TRBJ1-5 and V is TRBV6-5; D is possibly TRBD1 (6 bases). The CDR3 runs to 15 residues. V lost 0 bases to trimming and J lost 2 bases, with 8 bases between them. Germline assignment: CDR1 MNHEY and CDR2 SVGAGI. The CDR3, as DNA: TGTGCCAGCAGTTACTCGGGGGGCGGCAATCAGCCCCAGCATTTT. It encodes CASSYSGGGNQPQHF.

The table lists this clonotype with a few counts. The chain recombines TRBV11-2 with TRBJ1-1, with D possibly matching TRBD1 (5 bases). CDR3 length: 14 residues. V was trimmed by 4 bases and J by 1 base, leaving 10 bases between them. CDR1 is SGHAT, CDR2 FQNNGV, per germline. The CDR3 DNA sequence: TGTGCCAGCAGCTCTAGACAGCCGAACACTGAAGCTTTCTTT. Translating gives CASSSRQPNTEAFF.

The chain has TRBV3-1 and TRBJ1-4, with D uncertain. The CDR3 extends over 15 amino acids. Per the germline V gene, CDR1 is LGHDT and CDR2 is YNNKEL (reference sequence). With 0 bases removed from V and 0 bases from J, the gap between germline ends came to 5 bases. The CDR3 DNA reads as TGTGCCAGCAGCCAAGATATAGCAACTAATGAAAAACTGTTTTTT. It codes for CASSQDIATNEKLFF. Full variable domain (remainder filled in from reference TRBV3-1 and TRBJ1-4): DTAVSQTPKYLVTQMGNDKSIKCEQNLGHDTMYWYKQDSKKFLKIMFSYNNKELIINETVPNRFSPKSPDKAHLNLHINSLELGDSAVYFCASSQDIATNEKLFFGSGTQLSVL.

This clonotype occurred many times. The chain employs TRBV6-1 and TRBJ2-1; D is possibly TRBD2 (7 bases). This CDR3 comprises 14 residues. Germline V lookup: CDR1 MNHNS, CDR2 SASEGT. The germline V and J ends were trimmed by 0 bases and 9 bases, with 12 bases remaining between them. This CDR3 is CASSEAGGAFEQFF. The CDR3 nucleotides read TGTGCCAGCAGTGAAGCGGGGGGGGCTTTTGAGCAGTTCTTC.

This clonotype was detected a few times. V and J are TRBV5-8 and TRBJ1-1; D call uncertain. CDR3 size: 15 residues. Germline V gives CDR1 SGHTS, CDR2 YDEGEE. With 0 bases removed from V and 4 bases from J, the gap between germline ends came to 13 bases. The chain's CDR3 is CASSLAPTMGTEAFF. CDR3 nucleotides: TGTGCCAGCAGCTTGGCCCCCACCATGGGCACTGAAGCTTTCTTT.

The V and J genes are TRBV5-1 and TRBJ1-1, with D unresolved. Germline V gene lookup returns CDR1 SGHRS and CDR2 YFSETQ. This CDR3 has 12 amino acids. The V and J ends lost 0 bases and 11 bases respectively, with 11 bases between them. The CDR3: CASSLEGLEAFF. Written as DNA, the CDR3 is TGCGCCAGCAGCTTGGAGGGTTTAGAGGCTTTCTTT.

The rearrangement joins TRBV10-3 to TRBJ2-1; the D call may be TRBD1 or TRBD2 (5 bases each). Judging by the DNA end, TRBJ2-7 fits better; the J call may be wrong. Germline assignment: CDR1 ENHRY and CDR2 SYGVKD. The CDR3 is made up of 12 amino acids. The CDR3 protein is CAISDEGREQYF. CDR3 coding DNA: TGTGCCATCAGTGACGAGGGACGCGAGCAGTACTTC.

This clonotype was seen only a few times. An end of the junction does not agree with germline; a read error may underlie this. This chain uses TRBV7-7 with TRBJ2-3; tentative D call: TRBD2 (5 bases). This CDR3 spans 13 amino acids. Germline CDR1 SSHAT, CDR2 FNYEAQ (reference sequence). The DNA of the CDR3 is TGTGCTAGCAGCTTAGTTGGAGGAGATACGCAGTATTTT. Protein: CASSLVGGDTQYF.